A selection of T cell receptor beta chains follows, all from one sample in a study of CD8+ T cells in alopecia areata. Some clones are missing from TCRdb's copy, which holds only in-frame ones; the method was immunoSEQ multiplex PCR. The repertoire holds about 210,000 clones, roughly 64% seen once, with 4.2% in the top ten. Source: CD4+ T cells sorted from blood, taken at week 4, from a patient treated with tofacitinib. Receptors were obtained from a human donor with alopecia areata. The conserved cysteine and the conserved F or W are not part of the CDR3 here. Fields, in order: clone size, V gene, CDR3 protein. Only part of the rows carry a size: once, few, many, or a class if the clone is expanded.

clone_size: NA; v_call: TRBV19; cdr3_aa: ASRRGEGQGSPLH
clone_size: NA; v_call: TRBV30; cdr3_aa: AWSTGVLYEQY
clone_size: NA; v_call: TRBV2; cdr3_aa: ASSEGRGGETQY
clone_size: NA; v_call: TRBV6-5; cdr3_aa: ASTENNEQF
clone_size: NA; v_call: TRBV20-1; cdr3_aa: RCQGTDTQY
clone_size: NA; v_call: TRBV6-5; cdr3_aa: ASSLLGGVNEKLF
clone_size: few; v_call: TRBV29-1; cdr3_aa: SVDQGRTEAF
clone_size: NA; v_call: TRBV7-8; cdr3_aa: ASSLGGIGQPQH
clone_size: NA; v_call: TRBV27; cdr3_aa: ASGRTGGNQPQH
clone_size: NA; v_call: TRBV19; cdr3_aa: ASSVDRRDQPQH
clone_size: NA; v_call: TRBV29-1; cdr3_aa: SATGQGNYGYT